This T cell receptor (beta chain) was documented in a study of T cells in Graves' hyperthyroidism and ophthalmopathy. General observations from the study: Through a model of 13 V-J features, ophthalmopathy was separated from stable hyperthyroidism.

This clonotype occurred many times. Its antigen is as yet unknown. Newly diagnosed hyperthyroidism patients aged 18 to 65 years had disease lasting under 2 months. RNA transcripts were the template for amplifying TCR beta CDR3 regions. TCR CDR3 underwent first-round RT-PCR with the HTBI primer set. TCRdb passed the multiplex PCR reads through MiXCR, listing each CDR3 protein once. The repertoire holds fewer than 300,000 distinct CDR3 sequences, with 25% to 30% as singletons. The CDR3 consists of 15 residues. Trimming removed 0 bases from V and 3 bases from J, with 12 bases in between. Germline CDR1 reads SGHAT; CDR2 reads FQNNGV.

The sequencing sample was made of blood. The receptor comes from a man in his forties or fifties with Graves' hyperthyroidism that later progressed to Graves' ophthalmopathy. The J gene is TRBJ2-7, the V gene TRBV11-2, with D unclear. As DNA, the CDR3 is TGTGCCAGCAGCTTAGATCGGGCAGCCGGCTACGAGCAGTACTTC. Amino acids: CASSLDRAAGYEQYF.